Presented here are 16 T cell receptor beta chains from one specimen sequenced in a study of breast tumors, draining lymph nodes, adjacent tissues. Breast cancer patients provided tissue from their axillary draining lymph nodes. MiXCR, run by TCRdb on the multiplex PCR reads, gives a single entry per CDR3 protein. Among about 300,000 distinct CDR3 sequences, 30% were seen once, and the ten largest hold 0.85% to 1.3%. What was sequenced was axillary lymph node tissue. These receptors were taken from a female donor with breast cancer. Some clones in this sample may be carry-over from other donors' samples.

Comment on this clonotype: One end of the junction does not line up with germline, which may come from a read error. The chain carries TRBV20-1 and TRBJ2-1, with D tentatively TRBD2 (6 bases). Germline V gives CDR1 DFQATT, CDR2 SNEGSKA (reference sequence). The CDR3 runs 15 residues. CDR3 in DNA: TGCAGTGTTAGCGTCGCGGGACCCTCCTCCAATGAGCAGTTCTTC. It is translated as CSVSVAGPSSNEQFF.

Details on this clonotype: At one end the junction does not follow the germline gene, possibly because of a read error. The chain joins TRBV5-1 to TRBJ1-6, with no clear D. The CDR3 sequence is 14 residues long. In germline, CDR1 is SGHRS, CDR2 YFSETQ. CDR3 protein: CASSLGLVNSPLHF. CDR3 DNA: TGCGCCAGCAGCTTGGGACTTGTTAATTCCCCCCTCCACTTT. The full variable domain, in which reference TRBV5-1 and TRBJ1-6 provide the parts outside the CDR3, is KAGVTQTPRYLIKTRGQQVTLSCSPISGHRSVSWYQQTPGQGLQFLFEYFSETQRNKGNFPGRFSGRQFSNSRSEMNVSTLELGDSALYLCASSLGLVNSPLHFGNGTRLTVT.

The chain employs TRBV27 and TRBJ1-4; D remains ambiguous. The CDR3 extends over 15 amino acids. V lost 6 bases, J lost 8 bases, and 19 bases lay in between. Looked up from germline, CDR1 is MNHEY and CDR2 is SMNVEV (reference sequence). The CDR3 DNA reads TGTGCCAGCAGCCCGTTGGGGTCAGAGCCAGAAAAACTGTTTTTT. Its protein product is CASSPLGSEPEKLFF.

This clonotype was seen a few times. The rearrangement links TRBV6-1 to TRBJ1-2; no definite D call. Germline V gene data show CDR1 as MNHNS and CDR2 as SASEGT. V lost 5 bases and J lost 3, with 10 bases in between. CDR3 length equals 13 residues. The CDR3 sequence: CASSRRQDYGYTF. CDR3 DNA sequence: TGTGCCAGCAGTAGACGACAAGACTATGGCTACACCTTC.

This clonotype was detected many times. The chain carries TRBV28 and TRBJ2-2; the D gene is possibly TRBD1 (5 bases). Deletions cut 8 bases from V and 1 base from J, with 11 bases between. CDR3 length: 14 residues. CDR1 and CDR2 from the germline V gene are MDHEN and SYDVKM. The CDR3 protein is CASAAQVNTGELFF. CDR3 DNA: TGTGCCAGCGCAGCACAGGTGAACACCGGGGAGCTGTTTTTT.

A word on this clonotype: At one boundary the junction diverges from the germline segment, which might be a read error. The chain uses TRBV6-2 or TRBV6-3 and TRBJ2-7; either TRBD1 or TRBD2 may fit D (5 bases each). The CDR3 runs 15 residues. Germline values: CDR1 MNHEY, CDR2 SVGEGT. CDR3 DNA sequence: TGTGCCAGCAGCCGAAACCGGGACCGACGCTACGAGCAGTGCTTC. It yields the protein CASSRNRDRRYEQCF.

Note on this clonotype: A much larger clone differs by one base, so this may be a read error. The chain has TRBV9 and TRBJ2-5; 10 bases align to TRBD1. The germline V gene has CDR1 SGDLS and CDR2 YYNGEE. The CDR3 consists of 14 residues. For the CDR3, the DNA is TGTGCCAGCAGCGGGACAGGGGGTCAAGAGACCCAGTCCTTC. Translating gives CASSGTGGQETQSF.

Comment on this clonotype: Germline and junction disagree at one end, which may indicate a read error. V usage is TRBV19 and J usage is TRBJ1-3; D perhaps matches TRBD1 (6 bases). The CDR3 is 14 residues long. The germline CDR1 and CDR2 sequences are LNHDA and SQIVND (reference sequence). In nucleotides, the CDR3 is TGTGCCAGCCGAGATTGGGACAACAAAAACGCCATATATTTT. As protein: CASRDWDNKNAIYF.

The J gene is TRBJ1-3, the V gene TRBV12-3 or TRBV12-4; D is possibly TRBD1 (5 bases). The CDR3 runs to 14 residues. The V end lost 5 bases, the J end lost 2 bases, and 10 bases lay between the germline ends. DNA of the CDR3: TGTGCCAGCAGTGTGGGGGTCGCTGGAAACACCATATATTTT. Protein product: CASSVGVAGNTIYF.

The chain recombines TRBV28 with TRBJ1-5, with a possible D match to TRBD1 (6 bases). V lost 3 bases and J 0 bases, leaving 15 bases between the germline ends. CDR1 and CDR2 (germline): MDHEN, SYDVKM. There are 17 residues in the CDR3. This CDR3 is CASSLTGQLYSNQPQHF. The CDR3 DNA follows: TGTGCCAGCAGTTTGACGGGACAACTGTATAGCAATCAGCCCCAGCATTTT.

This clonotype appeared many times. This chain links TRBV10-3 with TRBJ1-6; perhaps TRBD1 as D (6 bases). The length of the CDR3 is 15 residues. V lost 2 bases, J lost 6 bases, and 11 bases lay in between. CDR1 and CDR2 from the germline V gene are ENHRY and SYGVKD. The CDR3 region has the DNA TGTGCCATCAGTGAGGGCAGGGGAGGTAATTCACCCCTCCACTTT. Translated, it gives CAISEGRGGNSPLHF.

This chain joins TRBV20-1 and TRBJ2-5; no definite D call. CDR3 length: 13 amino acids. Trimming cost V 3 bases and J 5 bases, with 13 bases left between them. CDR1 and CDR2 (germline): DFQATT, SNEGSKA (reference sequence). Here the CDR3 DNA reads TGCAGTGCTAGTGGTTTGGTCTGGGAGACCCAGTACTTC. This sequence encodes CSASGLVWETQYF.

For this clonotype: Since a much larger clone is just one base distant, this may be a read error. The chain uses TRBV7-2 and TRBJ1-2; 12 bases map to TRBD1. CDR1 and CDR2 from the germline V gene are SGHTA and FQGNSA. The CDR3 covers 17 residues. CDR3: CASSLGGQGASNYSYTF. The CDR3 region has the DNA TGTGCCAGCAGCTTGGGGGGACAGGGGGCCTCTAACTATAGCTACACCTTC.

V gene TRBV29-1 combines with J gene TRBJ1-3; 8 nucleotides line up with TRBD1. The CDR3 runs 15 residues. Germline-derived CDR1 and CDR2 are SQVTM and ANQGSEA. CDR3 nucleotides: TGCAGTTTAAGAACCGGGACAGGACCTGGAAACACCATATATTTT. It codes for CSLRTGTGPGNTIYF.

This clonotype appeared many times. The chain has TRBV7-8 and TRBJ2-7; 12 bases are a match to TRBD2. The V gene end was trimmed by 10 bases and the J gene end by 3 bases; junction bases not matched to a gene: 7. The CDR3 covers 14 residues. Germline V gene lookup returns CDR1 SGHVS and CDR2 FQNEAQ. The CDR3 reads CATGKLAGGYEQYF. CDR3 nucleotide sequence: TGTGCCACAGGGAAACTAGCGGGAGGCTACGAGCAGTACTTC.

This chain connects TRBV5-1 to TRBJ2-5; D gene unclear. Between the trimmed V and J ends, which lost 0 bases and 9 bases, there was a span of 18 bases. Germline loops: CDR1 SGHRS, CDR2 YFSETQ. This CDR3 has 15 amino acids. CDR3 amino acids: CASSLGFGAHEAQYF. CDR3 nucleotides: TGCGCCAGCAGCTTGGGCTTCGGAGCACACGAGGCCCAGTACTTC.